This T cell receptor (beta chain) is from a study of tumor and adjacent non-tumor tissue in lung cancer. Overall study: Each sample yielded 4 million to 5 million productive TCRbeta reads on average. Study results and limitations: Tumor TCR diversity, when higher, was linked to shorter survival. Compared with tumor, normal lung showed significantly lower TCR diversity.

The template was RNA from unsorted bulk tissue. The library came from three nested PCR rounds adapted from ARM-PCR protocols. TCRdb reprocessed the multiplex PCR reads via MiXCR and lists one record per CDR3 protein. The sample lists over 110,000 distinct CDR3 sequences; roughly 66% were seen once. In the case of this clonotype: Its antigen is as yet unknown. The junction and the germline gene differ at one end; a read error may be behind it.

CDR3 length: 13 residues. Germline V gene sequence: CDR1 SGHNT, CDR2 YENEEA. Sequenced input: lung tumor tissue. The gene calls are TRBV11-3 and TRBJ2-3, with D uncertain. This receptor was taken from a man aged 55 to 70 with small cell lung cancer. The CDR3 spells CATSKTLHDTQYF. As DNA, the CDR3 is TGTGCCACCAGCAAGACGCTTCATGATACGCAGTATTTT.